This TCR beta chain came from a study of blood T cell repertoires in COVID-19. In the study overall: The analysed material was cDNA or gDNA that came from T cells, B-cell-depleted T cells, or PBMCs.

With 1 base removed from V and 4 bases from J, the gap between germline ends came to 5 bases. Germline V gives CDR1 PRHDT, CDR2 FYEKMQ (reference sequence). The CDR3 length is 12 residues. Data came from immunoSEQ multiplex PCR; TCRdb stores just in-frame clones and leaves some out. The top ten hold about 12% of the sample, which has 200,000 to 250,000 clones, 87% seen once. The specimen sequenced was peripheral blood. The chain is built from TRBV13 and TRBJ2-7, with TRBD2 as a possible D gene (5 bases). This TCR derives from a woman aged 18-29 years who had recovered from COVID-19. CDR3 DNA sequence: TGTGCCAGCAGCTTAGCGGGGTACGAGCAGTACTTC. Translating it yields CASSLAGYEQYF.